These 32 T cell receptor beta chains were sequenced from one sample in a study of a mutant IDH1 vaccine in newly diagnosed glioma. Regarding time point: week 35, safety follow-up. What each vaccine dose contained was 300 ug of mutant IDH1 20-mer peptide, accompanied by topical imiquimod. The data were produced by immunoSEQ multiplex PCR, yet TCRdb's version contains in-frame clones alone and is incomplete. The table records 35,000 to 45,000 clones, 65% to 90% of them present only once. These TCRs' antigens remain unknown. The sample in question was PBMCs, obtained from a glioma patient whose treatment included an IDH1 peptide vaccine. The receptors stem from a woman aged 45-59 years with glioma.

In the case of this clone: The sample contains more than one DNA sequence encoding this CDR3. The chain carries TRBV5-4 and TRBJ2-7; TRBD2 aligns across 8 bases. The CDR3 has 14 residues. The germline V gene encodes CDR1 SGHNT and CDR2 YYREEE (reference sequence). V lost 1 base and J lost 3; bases outside the gene matches: 3. The CDR3 loop reads CASSLRAGGYEQYF. In nucleotides, the CDR3 is TGTGCCAGCAGCTTGAGGGCGGGGGGCTACGAGCAGTACTTC.

Details on this clone: Compared with germline, one end of the junction differs, possibly owing to a read error. The J gene is TRBJ1-2, the V gene TRBV14, with D uncertain. The CDR3 is 14 amino acids. Germline CDR1 SGHDN, CDR2 FVKESK. CDR3 DNA: TGTGCCAGCAGCCAAGGGACGGGTGAAGACCGATTGTCCTTC. Amino acid sequence: CASSQGTGEDRLSF.

J is TRBJ2-7 and V is TRBV7-9, with D hard to call. Germline V gene sequence: CDR1 SEHNR, CDR2 FQNEAQ (reference sequence). The CDR3 extends over 12 amino acids. Trimming left V 5 bases short and J 3 bases short, with 8 bases between. The CDR3 reads CASSLSGYEQYF. The CDR3 DNA reads as TGTGCCAGCAGCCTATCGGGCTACGAGCAGTACTTC.

The rearrangement joins TRBV5-4 to TRBJ2-3, with 7 bases lining up with TRBD1. The CDR3 contains 14 residues. Germline-derived CDR1 and CDR2 are SGHNT and YYREEE (reference sequence). V was clipped by 2 bases and J by 3 bases; unmatched bases: 3. The CDR3 spells CASSFRDRTDTQYF. The CDR3 DNA reads TGTGCCAGCAGCTTCCGGGACAGAACAGATACGCAGTATTTT.

The CDR3 sequence is CASSLGAGGARAFF. As DNA, the CDR3 is TGTGCCAGCAGCTTAGGCGCAGGGGGTGCGCGAGCTTTCTTT. The rearrangement joins TRBV11-1 to TRBJ1-1, with 7 bases lining up with TRBD1. Germline V gene lookup returns CDR1 SGHAT and CDR2 FQDESV (reference sequence). The V and J ends lost 1 base and 10 bases, in that order; junction bases with no gene match: 9. The CDR3 runs to 14 residues.

The chain combines TRBV5-4 with TRBJ1-6, with D uncertain. Germline CDR1 SGHNT, CDR2 YYREEE (reference sequence). The CDR3 extends over 16 amino acids. Trimming removed 0 bases at V and 3 bases at J, with 10 bases between. The CDR3 DNA is TGTGCCAGCAGCTTGGGCACAGCGCACTATAATTCACCCCTCCACTTT. It yields the protein CASSLGTAHYNSPLHF.

The V call is TRBV7-2, the J call TRBJ1-6; D call uncertain. V was trimmed by 4 bases and J by 0 bases, leaving 7 bases between them. The CDR3 runs 15 residues. Germline lookup yields CDR1 SGHTA and CDR2 FQGNSA. CDR3 in DNA: TGTGCCAGCAGCTCGCGGGTCTCCTATAATTCACCCCTCCACTTT. Translation gives CASSSRVSYNSPLHF.

The gene calls are TRBV28 and TRBJ1-2, with 7 bases that match TRBD1. CDR1 and CDR2 from the germline V gene are MDHEN and SYDVKM. Trimming took 10 bases from V and 4 from J; bases not matched to a gene: 9. The CDR3 totals 13 residues. The CDR3 coding sequence is TGTGCCACCGGACAGGCGTTCAGCTATGGCTACACCTTC. Amino acids: CATGQAFSYGYTF.

The genes are TRBV5-4 and TRBJ2-1; TRBD2 is a possible D gene (6 bases). CDR1 and CDR2 from the germline V gene are SGHNT and YYREEE (reference sequence). The length of the CDR3 is 16 residues. V gave up 3 bases and J gave up 4 bases, with 17 bases separating them. CDR3: CASSSGDSSFYNEQFF. DNA of the CDR3: TGTGCCAGCAGCTCGGGAGACAGTTCTTTTTACAATGAGCAGTTCTTC.

The chain combines TRBV7-2 with TRBJ2-2; tentative D call: TRBD2 (6 bases). Deletions cut 3 bases from V and 0 bases from J, with 8 bases between. The CDR3 contains 15 residues. Germline-derived CDR1 and CDR2 are SGHTA and FQGNSA. CDR3 sequence: CASSFGGANTGELFF. CDR3 in DNA: TGTGCCAGCAGCTTTGGCGGGGCGAACACCGGGGAGCTGTTTTTT.

The table lists this clone with a count of one. This rearrangement joins TRBV29-1 to TRBJ2-1, with 8 bases aligning to TRBD2. The CDR3 totals 13 residues. The V segment lost 7 bases and the J segment 4 bases; nucleotides outside the gene matches: 6. Germline V gene sequence: CDR1 SQVTM, CDR2 ANQGSEA. CDR3 in amino acids: CSAGGDSYNEQFF. The CDR3 DNA reads TGCAGCGCCGGGGGGGATTCGTACAATGAGCAGTTCTTC.

This chain joins TRBV5-1 and TRBJ1-3; D not resolved. The CDR3 consists of 16 residues. Germline lookup yields CDR1 SGHRS and CDR2 YFSETQ. Trimming removed 0 bases at V and 0 bases at J, with 10 bases between. CDR3 bases: TGCGCCAGCAGCTTGGAAGCTGGGAACTCTGGAAACACCATATATTTT. Its protein product is CASSLEAGNSGNTIYF.

The genes are TRBV19 and TRBJ2-3; no reliable D call. V was clipped by 5 bases and J by 9 bases, with 12 bases between them. The CDR3 is 12 residues long. The germline CDR1 and CDR2 sequences are LNHDA and SQIVND (reference sequence). The chain's CDR3 is CASSSTMGTQYF. CDR3 nucleotide sequence: TGTGCCAGTAGTTCGACGATGGGGACGCAGTATTTT.

This clone was counted a single time. The gene calls are TRBV10-3 and TRBJ1-3, with 9 bases identical to TRBD1. The V gene end was trimmed by 6 bases and the J gene end by 4 bases; junction bases not matched to a gene: 7. Looked up from germline, CDR1 is ENHRY and CDR2 is SYGVKD. The CDR3 consists of 15 residues. The CDR3: CAISAGTGLGNTIYF. CDR3 DNA: TGTGCCATCAGCGCCGGGACAGGGTTAGGAAACACCATATATTTT.

The chain has TRBV5-1 and TRBJ2-5, with D unclear. V was trimmed by 2 bases and J by 4 bases, leaving 15 bases between them. This CDR3 contains 15 residues. Germline V gene sequence: CDR1 SGHRS, CDR2 YFSETQ. The CDR3 DNA reads as TGCGCCAGCAGCTTTTCAGGAACAGCCGGAGAGACCCAGTACTTC. It codes for CASSFSGTAGETQYF.

J is TRBJ2-7 and V is TRBV6-5, with no clear D. CDR1 is MNHEY, CDR2 SVGAGI, per germline. The germline V and J ends were trimmed by 0 bases and 1 base, with 7 bases remaining between them. The length of the CDR3 is 14 residues. The CDR3 here is CASSYSKGSYEQYF. The CDR3, as DNA: TGTGCCAGCAGTTACTCAAAGGGATCCTACGAGCAGTACTTC.

CDR3 sequence reads: CASNFGVNTEAFF. The CDR3 coding sequence is TGTGCCAGCAACTTCGGAGTGAACACTGAAGCTTTCTTT. J is TRBJ1-1 and V is TRBV2, with D hard to call. The V end was cut by 7 bases, the J end by 0 bases, with 9 bases between. CDR1 is SNHLY, CDR2 FYNNEI, per germline. The CDR3 covers 13 residues. The full variable domain, in which reference TRBV2 and TRBJ1-1 provide the parts outside the CDR3, is EPEVTQTPSHQVTQMGQEVILRCVPISNHLYFYWYRQILGQKVEFLVSFYNNEISEKSEIFDDQFSVERPDGSNFTLKIRSTKLEDSAMYFCASNFGVNTEAFFGQGTRLTVV.

The V call is TRBV4-1, the J call TRBJ2-7; maybe TRBD1 (6 bases). This CDR3 region has 15 residues. Germline V gene data show CDR1 as MGHRA and CDR2 as YSYEKL. V was trimmed by 0 bases and J by 2 bases, leaving 11 bases between them. CDR3 residues: CASSQEGAGAYEQYF. The DNA of the CDR3 is TGCGCCAGCAGCCAAGAGGGGGCAGGGGCCTACGAGCAGTACTTC.

The CDR3 reads CASSLVPAYNSPLHF. The CDR3 region has the DNA TGCGCCAGCAGCTTGGTGCCAGCTTATAATTCACCCCTCCACTTT. This chain connects TRBV5-1 to TRBJ1-6, with D unclear. Trimming cost V 0 bases and J 4 bases, with 8 bases left between them. Germline CDR1 is SGHRS and CDR2 is YFSETQ. The CDR3 spans 15 residues.

This sequence joins TRBV18 and TRBJ1-2, with D possibly matching TRBD1 (5 bases). Germline-derived CDR1 and CDR2 are KGHSH and LQKENI. The V end lost 1 base, the J end lost 5 bases, and 14 bases lay between the germline ends. This CDR3 region has 15 residues. CDR3 nucleotides: TGTGCCAGCTCACCACTTGCCGCAGGGAAGTATGGCTACACCTTC. The encoded protein is CASSPLAAGKYGYTF.

CDR3 protein: CASSPTTRGDADTQYF. DNA for the CDR3: TGTGCCAGCAGCCCCACAACCCGGGGGGACGCAGATACGCAGTATTTT. V and J are TRBV5-6 and TRBJ2-3; 7 bases match TRBD2. Unmatched junction bases numbered 12, after V lost 4 bases and J lost 4 bases. This CDR3 spans 16 amino acids. Per germline, CDR1 SGHDT and CDR2 YYEEEE.

V gene TRBV4-3 combines with J gene TRBJ1-4; 7 nucleotides match TRBD1. The CDR3 has 15 residues. Germline assignment: CDR1 LGHNA and CDR2 YSLEER. Trimming at V came to 0 bases and at J to 6 bases, leaving 4 bases not matched to a gene. This CDR3 is CASSQDAGTDEKLFF. CDR3 coding DNA: TGCGCCAGCAGCCAAGATGCGGGGACAGATGAAAAACTGTTTTTT.

The chain recombines TRBV4-2 with TRBJ2-3; 7 bases are shared with TRBD1. The CDR3 is made up of 16 amino acids. From germline, CDR1 is LGHNA and CDR2 YNFKEQ. V gave up 4 bases and J gave up 0 bases; unmatched junction bases: 7. This chain's CDR3 is CASSRSTGSSTDTQYF. CDR3 nucleotides: TGTGCCAGCAGCCGTTCGACAGGGTCTAGCACAGATACGCAGTATTTT.

The CDR3 DNA is TGTGCCAGCAGTCCTGACCTAATCTATGGCTACACCTTC. Translating gives CASSPDLIYGYTF. The V call is TRBV28, the J call TRBJ1-2; no reliable D call. CDR3 length: 13 amino acids. Germline values: CDR1 MDHEN, CDR2 SYDVKM. Trimming pared 5 bases from V and 4 bases from J, leaving 11 bases between.

J is TRBJ2-2 and V is TRBV6-5; D not certain. From germline, CDR1 is MNHEY and CDR2 SVGAGI. V was trimmed by 6 bases and J by 4 bases, leaving 15 bases between them. The CDR3 runs 15 residues. The CDR3 DNA is TGTGCCAGCAGCAAGGGTGAAGGCTTCACCGGGGAGCTGTTTTTT. Translated, it gives CASSKGEGFTGELFF.

The J gene is TRBJ2-7, the V gene TRBV28; D could derive from TRBD1 or TRBD2 (6 bases each). The V end was cut by 5 bases, the J end by 5 bases, with 19 bases between. CDR3 length: 15 amino acids. Germline V lookup: CDR1 MDHEN, CDR2 SYDVKM. DNA of the CDR3: TGTGCCAGCAGTCCCTCGGACAGTTGGGGGGACGAGCAGTACTTC. The encoded protein is CASSPSDSWGDEQYF.

This clone was recorded only once. The genes are TRBV5-1 and TRBJ1-5; weak D call: TRBD1 (5 bases). This CDR3 is 15 amino acids long. Germline CDR1 and CDR2: SGHRS and YFSETQ. Trimming stripped 4 bases from V and 1 base from J, with 12 bases between. This chain's CDR3 is CASSLGPGSNQPQHF. The CDR3 nucleotides read TGCGCCAGCAGCCTGGGTCCAGGGAGCAATCAGCCCCAGCATTTT. The complete variable domain, with remaining parts taken from reference TRBV5-1 and TRBJ1-5, reads KAGVTQTPRYLIKTRGQQVTLSCSPISGHRSVSWYQQTPGQGLQFLFEYFSETQRNKGNFPGRFSGRQFSNSRSEMNVSTLELGDSALYLCASSLGPGSNQPQHFGDGTRLSIL.

The chain joins TRBV2 to TRBJ1-6; TRBD1 matches 8 bases. This CDR3 is built from 14 residues. J was trimmed by 8 bases and V by 4 bases; bases with no gene match: 4. Per the germline V gene, CDR1 is SNHLY and CDR2 is FYNNEI. The CDR3 protein is CASSGTGFDSPLHF. The CDR3 nucleotides are TGTGCCAGCAGTGGGACAGGGTTCGATTCACCCCTCCACTTT.

As DNA, the CDR3 is TGCGCCAGCAGCCGAGGTGGGGGGGCGGGCGAGCAGTACTTC. Protein product: CASSRGGGAGEQYF. The chain couples TRBV4-3 to TRBJ2-7, with D perhaps TRBD2 (7 bases). Trimming took 4 bases from V and 6 from J, leaving 16 bases between them. The germline gives CDR1 LGHNA, CDR2 YSLEER. The CDR3 loop spans 14 amino acids.

The rearrangement joins TRBV2 to TRBJ1-5; a weak D match, TRBD1 (5 bases). Germline CDR1 reads SNHLY; CDR2 reads FYNNEI. With 9 bases removed from V and 5 bases from J, the gap between germline ends came to 11 bases. This CDR3 region has 12 residues. CDR3 coding DNA: TGTGCCAGTCGACAGTTAGATCAGCCCCAGCATTTT. Amino acid sequence: CASRQLDQPQHF.

The V gene is TRBV5-1, the J gene TRBJ2-2, with D possibly being TRBD2 (6 bases). V lost 6 bases to trimming and J lost 2 bases, with 17 bases between them. CDR1 is SGHRS, CDR2 YFSETQ, per germline. The CDR3 is 16 amino acids. The CDR3 DNA is TGCGCCAGCACCTACTCGGTAGCGGTTAACACCGGGGAGCTGTTTTTT. Amino acids: CASTYSVAVNTGELFF.

This clone was counted once. The rearrangement uses TRBV7-9 and TRBJ1-6, with a weak D call TRBD1 (6 bases). CDR1 is SEHNR, CDR2 FQNEAQ, per germline (reference sequence). V shed 6 bases and J shed 7 bases, with 13 bases lying between them. The CDR3 runs to 14 residues. The CDR3 bases are TGTGCCAGCAGGCCACAGGGACCGAATTCACCCCTCCACTTT. Encoded protein: CASRPQGPNSPLHF.